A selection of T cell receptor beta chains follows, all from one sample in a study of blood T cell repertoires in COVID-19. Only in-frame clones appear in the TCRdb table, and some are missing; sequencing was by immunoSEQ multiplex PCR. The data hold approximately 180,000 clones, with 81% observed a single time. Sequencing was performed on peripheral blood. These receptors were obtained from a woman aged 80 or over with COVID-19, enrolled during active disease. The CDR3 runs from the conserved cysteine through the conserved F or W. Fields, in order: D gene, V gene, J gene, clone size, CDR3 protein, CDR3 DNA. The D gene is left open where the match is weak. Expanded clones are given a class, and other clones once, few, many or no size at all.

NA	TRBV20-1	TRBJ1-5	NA	CSASAGVQPQHF	TGCAGTGCGAGTGCAGGGGTTCAGCCCCAGCATTTT
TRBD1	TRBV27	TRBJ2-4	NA	CASSLGQLNIQYF	TGTGCCAGCAGTTTGGGACAGTTAAACATTCAGTACTTC
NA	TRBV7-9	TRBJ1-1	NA	CASSFSGVNTEAFF	TGTGCCAGCAGCTTCTCCGGGGTTAACACTGAAGCTTTCTTT
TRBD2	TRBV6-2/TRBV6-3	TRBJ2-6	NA	CASSYVRAGAGANVLTF	TGTGCCAGCAGTTACGTAAGGGCGGGGGCTGGGGCCAACGTCCTGACTTTC
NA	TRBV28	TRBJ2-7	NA	CASSRRQPYEQYF	TGTGCCAGCAGTCGGCGGCAGCCCTACGAGCAGTACTTC
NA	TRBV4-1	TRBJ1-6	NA	CASSQEVGRTNSPLHF	TGCGCCAGCAGCCAAGAGGTCGGCAGGACAAATTCACCCCTCCACTTT
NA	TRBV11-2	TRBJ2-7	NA	CASSLDKAEAYEQYF	TGTGCCAGCAGCTTAGATAAGGCGGAAGCCTACGAGCAGTACTTC
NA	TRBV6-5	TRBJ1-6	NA	CASSLRSYNSPLHF	TGTGCCAGCAGTCTACGTAGCTATAATTCACCCCTCCACTTT
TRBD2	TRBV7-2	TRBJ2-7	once	CASSLTSVPYEQYF	TGTGCCAGCAGCTTAACTAGCGTACCCTACGAGCAGTACTTC
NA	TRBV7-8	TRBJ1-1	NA	CASSLLHEAFF	TGTGCCAGCAGCTTATTACATGAAGCTTTCTTT
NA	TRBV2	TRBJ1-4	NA	CASRWQGGEKLFF	TGTGCCAGCCGGTGGCAGGGAGGTGAAAAACTGTTTTTT
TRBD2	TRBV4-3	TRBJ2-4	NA	CASSAGGRAKNIQYF	TGCGCCAGCAGCGCGGGGGGGCGCGCCAAAAACATTCAGTACTTC
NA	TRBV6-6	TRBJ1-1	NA	CASSYFVDSAEAFF	TGTGCCAGCAGTTACTTTGTGGACTCGGCTGAAGCTTTCTTT
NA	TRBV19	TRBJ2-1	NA	CASSRQVPSSYNEQFF	TGTGCCAGTAGTAGACAGGTTCCGAGCTCCTACAATGAGCAGTTCTTC
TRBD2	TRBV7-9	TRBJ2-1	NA	CASSAGAGGRDNEQFF	TGTGCCAGCAGCGCAGGAGCGGGAGGAAGGGACAATGAGCAGTTCTTC
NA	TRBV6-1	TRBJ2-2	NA	CASSEFLLANTGELFF	TGTGCCAGCAGTGAGTTCCTCCTAGCAAACACCGGGGAGCTGTTTTTT
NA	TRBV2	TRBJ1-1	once	CASSAQMNTEAFF	TGTGCCAGCAGTGCTCAGATGAACACTGAAGCTTTCTTT
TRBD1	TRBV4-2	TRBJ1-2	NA	CASSQETGLGYTF	TGTGCCAGCAGCCAAGAGACAGGGCTTGGCTACACCTTC
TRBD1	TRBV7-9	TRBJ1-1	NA	CASSFWDREDGAFF	TGTGCCAGCAGCTTTTGGGACAGGGAAGACGGAGCTTTCTTT
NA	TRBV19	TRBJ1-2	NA	CASTPILDSLYGYTF	TGTGCCAGTACCCCAATTTTGGACAGCCTCTATGGCTACACCTTC
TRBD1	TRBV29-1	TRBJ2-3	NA	CSVEGEGATDTQYF	TGCAGCGTTGAGGGCGAGGGGGCCACAGATACGCAGTATTTT
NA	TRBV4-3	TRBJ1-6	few	CASSQHRGNSPLHF	TGCGCCAGCAGCCAACATAGGGGGAATTCACCCCTCCACTTT
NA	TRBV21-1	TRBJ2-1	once	CASSNPEWVRGYNEQFF	TGTGCCAGCAGCAATCCCGAGTGGGTCCGGGGCTACAATGAGCAGTTCTTC
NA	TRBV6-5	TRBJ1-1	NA	CASSYSGALTEAFF	TGTGCCAGCAGTTACTCGGGGGCCCTCACTGAAGCTTTCTTT
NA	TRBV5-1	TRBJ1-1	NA	CASSLLDRNTEAFF	TGCGCCAGCAGCTTATTGGACAGGAACACTGAAGCTTTCTTT
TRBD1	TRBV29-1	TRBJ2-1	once	CSVAGTADNEQFF	TGCAGCGTCGCCGGGACAGCCGACAATGAGCAGTTCTTC
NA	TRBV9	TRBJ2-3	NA	CASSPHPLTGGTDTQYF	TGTGCCAGCAGCCCGCACCCTTTAACGGGGGGCACAGATACGCAGTATTTT
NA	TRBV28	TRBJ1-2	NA	CASSPDRSGYTF	TGTGCCAGCAGTCCTGACAGGTCTGGCTACACCTTC
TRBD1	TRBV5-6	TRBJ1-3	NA	CASRGTGVSGNTIYF	TGTGCCAGCAGGGGGACAGGGGTTTCTGGAAACACCATATATTTT
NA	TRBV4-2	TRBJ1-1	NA	CASSHSGGGGLRSEAFF	TGTGCCAGCAGCCATTCCGGCGGCGGGGGACTAAGGTCTGAAGCTTTCTTT
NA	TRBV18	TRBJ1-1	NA	CASSPSREANTEAFF	TGTGCCAGCTCACCTTCGAGGGAGGCGAACACTGAAGCTTTCTTT
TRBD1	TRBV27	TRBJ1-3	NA	CASSLKGQGVGNTIYF	TGTGCCAGCAGTTTAAAGGGACAGGGAGTTGGAAACACCATATATTTT
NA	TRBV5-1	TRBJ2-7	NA	CASSLRTDYTGNYEQYF	TGCGCCAGCAGCCTCAGGACAGACTATACCGGAAACTACGAGCAGTACTTC
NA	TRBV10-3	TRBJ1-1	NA	CAISDRAPDTEAFF	TGTGCCATCAGTGACAGGGCCCCGGACACTGAAGCTTTCTTT
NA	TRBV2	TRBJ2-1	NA	CASNGLLVDEQFF	TGTGCCAGCAATGGCCTCCTAGTCGATGAGCAGTTCTTC
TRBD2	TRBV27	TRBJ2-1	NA	CASSPSVTSGVNEQFF	TGTGCCAGCAGTCCCTCTGTAACTAGCGGGGTCAATGAGCAGTTCTTC
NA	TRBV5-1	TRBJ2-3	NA	CASASGVITDTQYF	TGCGCCAGCGCTTCAGGGGTGATTACAGATACGCAGTATTTT
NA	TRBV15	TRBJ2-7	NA	CATSRDAASFYEQYF	TGTGCCACCAGCAGAGATGCCGCTAGCTTCTACGAGCAGTACTTC
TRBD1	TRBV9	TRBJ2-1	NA	CASSVAGQGVYNEQFF	TGTGCCAGCAGCGTAGCAGGGCAGGGGGTTTACAATGAGCAGTTCTTC
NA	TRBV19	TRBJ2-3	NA	CASSIDGGLFTDTQYF	TGTGCCAGTAGTATAGATGGGGGCCTATTCACAGATACGCAGTATTTT
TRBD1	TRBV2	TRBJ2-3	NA	CASSADRGMDTQYF	TGTGCCAGCAGCGCAGACAGGGGGATGGATACGCAGTATTTT
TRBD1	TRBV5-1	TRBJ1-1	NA	CASSARDRSMNTEAFF	TGCGCCAGCAGCGCCCGGGACAGGAGCATGAACACTGAAGCTTTCTTT
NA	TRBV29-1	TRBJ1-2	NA	CSVGQSANYGYTF	TGCAGCGTTGGCCAGTCTGCTAACTATGGCTACACCTTC
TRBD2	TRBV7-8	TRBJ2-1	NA	CASSVAGGRVEQFF	TGTGCCAGCAGCGTAGCGGGAGGGCGGGTTGAGCAGTTCTTC
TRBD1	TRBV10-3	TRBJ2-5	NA	CAIRVDTGVETQYF	TGTGCCATCAGGGTAGACACAGGGGTAGAGACCCAGTACTTC
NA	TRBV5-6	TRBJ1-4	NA	CASSLFAGTNEKLFF	TGTGCCAGCAGCTTGTTTGCAGGGACTAATGAAAAACTGTTTTTT
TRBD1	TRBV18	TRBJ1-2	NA	CASSPSGQGGYGYTF	TGTGCCAGCTCACCAAGTGGACAGGGGGGCTATGGCTACACCTTC
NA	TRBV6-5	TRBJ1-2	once	CASSLQGVYGYTF	TGTGCCAGCAGCTTACAGGGTGTCTATGGCTACACCTTC
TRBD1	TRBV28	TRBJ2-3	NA	CASDPGQGAHTQYF	TGTGCCAGCGATCCGGGACAGGGGGCCCATACGCAGTATTTT
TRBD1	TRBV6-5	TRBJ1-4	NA	CASGEDRVNEKLFF	TGTGCCAGCGGGGAGGACAGGGTAAATGAAAAACTGTTTTTT
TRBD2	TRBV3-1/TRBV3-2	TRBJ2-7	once	CASSQRLAGGPQQYF	TGTGCCAGCAGCCAAAGACTAGCGGGAGGGCCTCAGCAGTACTTC